The clone carrying this T cell receptor beta chain was seen a single time. The antigen is undetermined. The data originate from a study of tumor-infiltrating lymphocytes in localized non-small cell lung cancer. Study conclusions and caveats: Available tissue quantity limited TCR sequencing to a patient subset.

The table came from immunoSEQ multiplex PCR; TCRdb's copy has only in-frame clones and leaves some out. The profile covers about 16,000 clones, with 69% appearing a single time and under 7.5% taken by the ten largest. The receptor was isolated from a human donor with non-small cell lung cancer. Sequencing was performed on lung tumor tissue.

In DNA form, the CDR3 reads TGTGCCAGTAGAGGACACCGAAATCAGCCCCAGCATTTT. Its protein product is CASRGHRNQPQHF. V is TRBV19 and J is TRBJ1-5; D is perhaps TRBD1 (5 bases). This CDR3 spans 13 amino acids. V shed 6 bases and J shed 4 bases, with 10 bases lying between them. Looked up from germline, CDR1 is LNHDA and CDR2 is SQIVND (reference sequence).